These 13 T cell receptor beta chains originate from one sample sequenced in a study of response to subunit inactivated influenza vaccine. TCRdb called the RT-PCR reads again in MiXCR, with one record for every CDR3 protein. The sample records approximately 730,000 distinct CDR3 sequences, approximately 15% being singletons. The sequencing here drew on PBMCs from blood, taken roughly 2 weeks before vaccination. These TCRs come from a man in his fifties who received an inactivated influenza vaccine.

This clonotype was detected ten times or more. V is TRBV29-1 and J is TRBJ2-7, with 12 bases fitting TRBD1. Germline V gives CDR1 SQVTM, CDR2 ANQGSEA. J lost 2 bases, V lost 7 bases, and 6 bases had no gene match. The CDR3 sequence is 14 residues long. Here the CDR3 reads CSAVGDRGPYEQYF. CDR3 nucleotides: TGCAGCGCCGTGGGGGACAGGGGGCCCTACGAGCAGTACTTC.

This clonotype was seen at least ten times. V is TRBV14 and J is TRBJ2-3; perhaps TRBD1 as D (5 bases). With 4 bases removed from V and 0 bases from J, the gap between germline ends came to 11 bases. Germline V gene sequence: CDR1 SGHDN, CDR2 FVKESK. The CDR3 spans 15 residues. This CDR3 is CASSRQLASTDTQYF. The DNA for the CDR3 is TGTGCCAGCAGCCGACAGTTGGCTAGCACAGATACGCAGTATTTT.

This clonotype turned up a few times. The chain has TRBV4-1 and TRBJ2-3, with 8 positions matching TRBD1. Germline assignment: CDR1 MGHRA and CDR2 YSYEKL. The CDR3 contains 14 residues. The junction had 5 bases not matched to a gene; V was cut back by 8 bases and J by 1 base. This CDR3 is CASGLGQGTDTQYF. CDR3 nucleotide sequence: TGCGCCAGCGGTTTGGGACAGGGCACAGATACGCAGTATTTT.

This clonotype showed up just a few times. The chain links TRBV7-8 to TRBJ1-4, with D unclear. The CDR3 totals 13 residues. Germline CDR1 reads SGHVS; CDR2 reads FQNEAQ. V was pared by 3 bases and J by 12 bases, with 14 bases between. CDR3: CASSFGLREQLFF. The CDR3 coding sequence is TGTGCCAGCAGCTTTGGACTAAGGGAGCAACTGTTTTTT.

The chain uses TRBV20-1 and TRBJ1-1; possible D gene TRBD1, 6 bases. Germline lookup yields CDR1 DFQATT and CDR2 SNEGSKA (reference sequence). The CDR3 extends over 14 amino acids. The V gene lost 3 bases and the J gene lost 1 base, with 12 bases spanning the gap. The CDR3 region is CSASPGAGNTEAFF. DNA for the CDR3: TGCAGTGCTAGCCCAGGGGCGGGGAACACTGAAGCTTTCTTT.

The rearrangement links TRBV10-3 to TRBJ2-2; TRBD2 matches 9 bases. CDR1 and CDR2 from the germline V gene are ENHRY and SYGVKD. This CDR3 is built from 14 residues. V lost 8 bases to trimming and J lost 4 bases; unmatched junction nucleotides: 5. The CDR3 sequence is CAILPAGGTGELFF. The CDR3 DNA is TGTGCCATCTTACCAGCGGGAGGCACCGGGGAGCTGTTTTTT.

This clonotype was recorded at least ten times. This sequence joins TRBV20-1 and TRBJ1-2, with a possible D match to TRBD1 (5 bases). Deletions cut 0 bases from V and 2 bases from J, with 7 bases between. CDR3 length equals 13 residues. Germline values: CDR1 DFQATT, CDR2 SNEGSKA (reference sequence). The CDR3: CSARERQNYGYTF. The CDR3 bases are TGCAGTGCTAGAGAAAGACAGAACTATGGCTACACCTTC.

This rearrangement joins TRBV20-1 to TRBJ2-3; D is unclear. The germline V gene has CDR1 DFQATT and CDR2 SNEGSKA (reference sequence). V gave up 5 bases and J gave up 4 bases, with 13 bases separating them. This CDR3 is built from 13 residues. The CDR3 DNA sequence: TGCAGTGCTCGTCGGCAGTGGCCAGATACGCAGTATTTT. Its protein product is CSARRQWPDTQYF.

This clonotype was counted at least ten times. One end of the junction varies from germline; a read error may be responsible. The rearrangement uses TRBV5-1 and TRBJ2-7; 11 positions match TRBD1. The germline V gene encodes CDR1 SGHRS and CDR2 YFSETQ. The length of the CDR3 is 15 residues. CDR3 residues: CASSLPGTGGYEQYF. The CDR3 DNA reads TGTGCCAGCAGCTTACCAGGGACAGGGGGCTACGAGCAGTACTTC.

This clonotype was seen at least ten times. The V gene is TRBV29-1, the J gene TRBJ2-3; D is possibly TRBD1 (6 bases). This CDR3 spans 14 amino acids. Germline lookup yields CDR1 SQVTM and CDR2 ANQGSEA. The V gene lost 7 bases and the J gene lost 1 base, with 15 bases spanning the gap. The CDR3 loop reads CSANRDRGTDTQYF. CDR3 DNA: TGCAGCGCCAACAGGGATCGAGGCACAGATACGCAGTATTTT.

This clonotype was observed at least ten times. The CDR3: CASSVGLTSGSEEEQYF. CDR3 nucleotide sequence: TGTGCCAGCAGCGTAGGCCTGACTAGCGGGAGTGAAGAAGAGCAGTACTTC. The chain is built from TRBV9 and TRBJ2-7; 12 bases map to TRBD2. This CDR3 contains 17 residues. Germline trimming cut 0 bases from V and 7 bases from J; bases unmatched to any gene: 11. Per the germline V gene, CDR1 is SGDLS and CDR2 is YYNGEE.

This clonotype was found many times. The CDR3 DNA reads TGTGCCAGCAGTTTATCCCATGGTTGGGGGTACACAGATACGCAGTATTTT. It codes for CASSLSHGWGYTDTQYF. V gene TRBV28 combines with J gene TRBJ2-3, with D perhaps given as TRBD1 or TRBD2 (5 bases each). Trimming stripped 1 base from V and 2 bases from J, with 16 bases between. CDR1 is MDHEN, CDR2 SYDVKM, per germline. CDR3 length equals 17 residues.

This clonotype turned up a few times. The V call is TRBV4-2, the J call TRBJ2-1; 11 bases are a match to TRBD2. The trim removed 4 bases at V and 9 bases at J, leaving 8 bases unmatched. There are 15 residues in the CDR3. From germline, CDR1 is LGHNA and CDR2 YNFKEQ. The CDR3 coding sequence is TGTGCCAGCAGCCCTGATAGCGGGAGGGCCTTTGAGCAGTTCTTC. Amino acid sequence: CASSPDSGRAFEQFF.